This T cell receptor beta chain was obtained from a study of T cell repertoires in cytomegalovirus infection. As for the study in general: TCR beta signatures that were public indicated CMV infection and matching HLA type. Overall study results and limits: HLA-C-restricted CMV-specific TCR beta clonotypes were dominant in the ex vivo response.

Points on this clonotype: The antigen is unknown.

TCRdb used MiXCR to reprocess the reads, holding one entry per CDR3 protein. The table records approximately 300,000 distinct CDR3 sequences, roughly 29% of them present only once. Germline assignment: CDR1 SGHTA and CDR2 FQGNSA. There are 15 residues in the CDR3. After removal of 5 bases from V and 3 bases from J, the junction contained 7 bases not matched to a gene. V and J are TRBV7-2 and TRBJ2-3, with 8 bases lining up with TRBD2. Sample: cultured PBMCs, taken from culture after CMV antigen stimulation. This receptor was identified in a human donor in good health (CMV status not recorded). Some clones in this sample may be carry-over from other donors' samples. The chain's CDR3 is CASSALSGRTDTQYF. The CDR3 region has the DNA TGTGCCAGCAGCGCCCTGAGCGGGAGAACAGATACGCAGTATTTT.